One and the same sample provided the 27 T cell receptor beta chains below, sequenced in a study of cytomegalovirus exposure and HLA in healthy donors. The table came from immunoSEQ multiplex PCR; TCRdb's copy has only in-frame clones and leaves some out. The profile shows 200,000 or so clones, 70% to 85% of them singletons. Material for sequencing was PBMCs. These receptor sequences come from a woman aged 30 to 39 in good health and CMV-seropositive.

This clone was seen a few times. The chain uses TRBV6-5 and TRBJ1-1; unclear D gene. This CDR3 comprises 15 residues. Germline-derived CDR1 and CDR2 are MNHEY and SVGAGI. V lost 0 bases and J lost 2, with 10 bases in between. The CDR3 sequence: CASSYSATVNTEAFF. For the CDR3, the DNA is TGTGCCAGCAGTTACTCGGCTACAGTTAACACTGAAGCTTTCTTT.

This clone was observed once. The V call is TRBV5-1, the J call TRBJ1-3; 8 bases map to TRBD1. CDR1 and CDR2 from the germline V gene are SGHRS and YFSETQ. The CDR3 is 14 residues long. Losses at the gene ends were 5 bases for V and 0 bases for J; bases not matched to a gene: 1. CDR3 nucleotides: TGCGCCAGCAGGACAGGGGACTCTGGAAACACCATATATTTT. Its translation: CASRTGDSGNTIYF.

The chain couples TRBV9 to TRBJ1-4; a weak D match, TRBD1 (5 bases). The germline V gene encodes CDR1 SGDLS and CDR2 YYNGEE. The CDR3 is made up of 18 amino acids. Between the trimmed V and J ends, which lost 0 bases and 0 bases, there was a span of 15 bases. DNA of the CDR3: TGTGCCAGCAGCGTAGCCTCGGACATGCCGCCAACTAATGAAAAACTGTTTTTT. Translation gives CASSVASDMPPTNEKLFF.

This sequence joins TRBV5-1 and TRBJ2-2, with a weak D call TRBD1 (5 bases). Looked up from germline, CDR1 is SGHRS and CDR2 is YFSETQ. The V gene lost 0 bases and the J gene lost 5 bases, with 8 bases spanning the gap. The CDR3 has 14 residues. CDR3 region: CASSLVRDTGELFF. The CDR3 region has the DNA TGCGCCAGCAGCTTGGTCAGGGATACCGGGGAGCTGTTTTTT.

The chain recombines TRBV7-2 with TRBJ2-2; 10 bases line up with TRBD2. V shed 2 bases and J 4 bases; nucleotides not matched to a gene: 7. This CDR3 is 17 amino acids long. Germline CDR1 and CDR2: SGHTA and FQGNSA. CDR3 region: CASSLISGRIVTGELFF. The CDR3 DNA is TGTGCCAGCAGCTTAATTAGCGGGAGGATCGTCACCGGGGAGCTGTTTTTT.

The V and J genes are TRBV30 and TRBJ1-4, with unresolved D. This CDR3 spans 12 amino acids. Germline loops: CDR1 GTSNPN, CDR2 SVGIG (reference sequence). V lost 0 bases and J 7 bases, leaving 6 bases between the germline ends. The CDR3 DNA follows: TGTGCCTGGAGTGTTTCTTTTGAAAAACTGTTTTTT. Translated: CAWSVSFEKLFF.

This clone was recorded many times. In DNA form, the CDR3 reads TGCGCCACTCGGTCCGGGACAGGGAACACCGGGGAGCTGTTTTTT. It codes for CATRSGTGNTGELFF. The chain is built from TRBV5-1 and TRBJ2-2; 8 bases are shared with TRBD1. The CDR3 totals 15 residues. The V gene's germline CDR1 is SGHRS and CDR2 YFSETQ. The trim removed 9 bases at V and 1 base at J, leaving 8 bases unmatched.

V usage is TRBV7-2 and J usage is TRBJ2-7; 9 bases line up with TRBD2. CDR1 is SGHTA and CDR2 is FQGNSA in the germline V gene. The CDR3 contains 16 residues. Trimming took 5 bases from V and 3 from J; bases not matched to a gene: 11. The CDR3 sequence: CASSLQSLAGRYEQYF. CDR3 nucleotide sequence: TGTGCCAGCAGCCTACAGTCCCTAGCGGGACGCTACGAGCAGTACTTC. The whole variable domain, remainder taken from reference TRBV7-2 and TRBJ2-7, is GAGVSQSPSNKVTEKGKDVELRCDPISGHTALYWYRQSLGQGLEFLIYFQGNSAPDKSGLPSDRFSAERTGGSVSTLTIQRTQQEDSAVYLCASSLQSLAGRYEQYFGPGTRLTVT.

V usage is TRBV18 and J usage is TRBJ2-2, with D maybe TRBD1 (5 bases). Between the trimmed V and J ends, which lost 6 bases and 7 bases, there was a span of 18 bases. Per germline, CDR1 KGHSH and CDR2 LQKENI. CDR3 length: 15 residues. CDR3 sequence (DNA): TGTGCCAGCTCTCCAACAGGTGCCATTGGCGGGGAGCTGTTTTTT. This gives the protein CASSPTGAIGGELFF.

The J gene is TRBJ1-1, the V gene TRBV18, with a tentative D call TRBD1 (6 bases). The germline gives CDR1 KGHSH, CDR2 LQKENI. The germline V and J ends were trimmed by 2 bases and 1 base, with 14 bases remaining between them. The CDR3 runs to 16 residues. The CDR3 nucleotides are TGTGCCAGCTCACCAGGACAGTCAATTTGGAACACTGAAGCTTTCTTT. This encodes CASSPGQSIWNTEAFF.

V usage is TRBV6-5 and J usage is TRBJ1-3; the D is unclear. The germline V gene encodes CDR1 MNHEY and CDR2 SVGAGI. Trimming took 6 bases from V and 4 from J, leaving 13 bases between them. There are 14 residues in the CDR3. CDR3 amino acids: CASRRALGGNTIYF. In DNA, the CDR3 is TGTGCCAGCAGGCGGGCCCTTGGCGGAAACACCATATATTTT.

The gene calls are TRBV29-1 and TRBJ1-1, with 9 bases matching TRBD1. V lost 6 bases, J lost 3 bases, and 5 bases stayed unmatched. The V gene's germline CDR1 is SQVTM and CDR2 ANQGSEA. This CDR3 has 13 amino acids. CDR3 residues: CSVDGQGYTEAFF. CDR3 sequence (DNA): TGCAGCGTGGACGGACAGGGGTACACTGAAGCTTTCTTT.

The chain links TRBV2 to TRBJ2-7; 9 bases match TRBD1. Germline values: CDR1 SNHLY, CDR2 FYNNEI. The CDR3 extends over 15 amino acids. V was pared by 5 bases and J by 5 bases, with 10 bases of the junction left unmatched. CDR3 sequence (DNA): TGTGCCAGCAGTAAACCGGGACAGGGAATTGACGAGCAGTACTTC. Protein sequence: CASSKPGQGIDEQYF.

This chain connects TRBV7-2 to TRBJ1-2; D is possibly TRBD1 (5 bases). CDR1 is SGHTA, CDR2 FQGNSA, per germline. The V end was cut by 6 bases, the J end by 0 bases, with 8 bases between. The CDR3 is 13 residues long. The CDR3 loop is CASSQDTNYGYTF. The CDR3 DNA reads TGTGCCAGCAGTCAGGACACTAACTATGGCTACACCTTC.

The chain recombines TRBV5-1 with TRBJ2-2; 8 nucleotides line up with TRBD2. V shed 5 bases and J 4 bases; nucleotides not matched to a gene: 10. Germline CDR1 and CDR2: SGHRS and YFSETQ. The CDR3 is 16 amino acids. In nucleotides, the CDR3 is TGCGCCAGCAGAATTGAACGAGCGGGAGTCACCGGGGAGCTGTTTTTT. Protein sequence: CASRIERAGVTGELFF.

Only one count was recorded for this clone. The genes are TRBV30 and TRBJ2-1; D possibly corresponds to TRBD2 (5 bases). Germline lookup yields CDR1 GTSNPN and CDR2 SVGIG (reference sequence). CDR3 length: 13 residues. V was trimmed by 2 bases and J by 7 bases, leaving 12 bases between them. CDR3 nucleotide sequence: TGTGCCTGGAGTAGGGAGCGAGGGAATGAGCAGTTCTTC. Its translation is CAWSRERGNEQFF.

This clone has only one observation. V is TRBV6-5 and J is TRBJ1-1, with a weak D call TRBD1 (6 bases). V lost 10 bases and J 4 bases, leaving 13 bases between the germline ends. Germline-derived CDR1 and CDR2 are MNHEY and SVGAGI. This CDR3 has 12 amino acids. This chain's CDR3 is CATSGASTEAFF. CDR3 DNA sequence: TGTGCCACTTCAGGGGCGAGCACTGAAGCTTTCTTT.

The J gene is TRBJ1-3, the V gene TRBV5-1; D is unresolved. Germline V gene sequence: CDR1 SGHRS, CDR2 YFSETQ. The ends were cut back, 0 bases at V and 0 bases at J, with 7 bases in the middle. This CDR3 is built from 15 residues. The CDR3 DNA reads TGCGCCAGCAGCTTGGAGAGGAGCTCTGGAAACACCATATATTTT. Translating it yields CASSLERSSGNTIYF.

The table lists this clone with a few counts. This chain joins TRBV2 and TRBJ2-2, with D perhaps matching TRBD2 (6 bases). Trimming cost V 4 bases and J 5 bases, with 11 bases left between them. The CDR3 consists of 14 residues. From germline, CDR1 is SNHLY and CDR2 FYNNEI. The CDR3 nucleotides read TGTGCCAGCAGTGGGGTGGGGGGTACCGGGGAGCTGTTTTTT. Encoded protein: CASSGVGGTGELFF.

This chain uses TRBV19 with TRBJ1-2; D is ambiguous. The V and J ends lost 6 bases and 8 bases respectively, with 13 bases between them. The CDR3 runs to 12 residues. CDR1 is LNHDA, CDR2 SQIVND, per germline (reference sequence). The CDR3 is CASSPSPGGYTF. As DNA, the CDR3 is TGTGCCAGTAGCCCGAGTCCGGGGGGCTACACCTTC.

The rearrangement joins TRBV27 to TRBJ1-2; 12 bases are shared with TRBD1. The germline V gene encodes CDR1 MNHEY and CDR2 SMNVEV (reference sequence). There are 15 residues in the CDR3. The ends lost 6 bases at V and 8 bases at J; junction bases unmatched: 10. The CDR3 coding sequence is TGTGCCAGCAGCTTCCGGGACAGGGGGCGCGGAGGCTACACCTTC. Encoded protein: CASSFRDRGRGGYTF.

This clone came up once. This chain uses TRBV28 with TRBJ1-5; D may be TRBD1 (5 bases). The CDR3 consists of 14 residues. Germline lookup yields CDR1 MDHEN and CDR2 SYDVKM. V was trimmed by 6 bases and J by 2 bases, leaving 11 bases between them. The CDR3 nucleotides read TGTGCCAGCAGACTTACAGGTCGCAATCAGCCCCAGCATTTT. It is translated as CASRLTGRNQPQHF.

The chain carries TRBV27 and TRBJ1-2, with 11 bases lining up with TRBD1. The germline V gene has CDR1 MNHEY and CDR2 SMNVEV (reference sequence). This CDR3 comprises 17 residues. J was trimmed by 4 bases and V by 0 bases; bases with no gene match: 7. CDR3 nucleotide sequence: TGTGCCAGCAGTTTATCCGGGACAGGGGGTCTAAGCTATGGCTACACCTTC. It specifies CASSLSGTGGLSYGYTF.

The V and J genes are TRBV9 and TRBJ2-4; tentatively, D is TRBD1 (6 bases). With 2 bases removed from V and 0 bases from J, the gap between germline ends came to 9 bases. Germline lookup yields CDR1 SGDLS and CDR2 YYNGEE. The CDR3 totals 15 residues. The CDR3 coding sequence is TGTGCCAGCAGCGTCGGACAGATAGCCAAAAACATTCAGTACTTC. It translates to CASSVGQIAKNIQYF. Together with reference TRBV9 and TRBJ2-4, the CDR3 gives the full variable domain: DSGVTQTPKHLITATGQRVTLRCSPRSGDLSVYWYQQSLDQGLQFLIQYYNGEERAKGNILERFSAQQFPDLHSELNLSSLELGDSALYFCASSVGQIAKNIQYFGAGTRLSVL.

The genes are TRBV2 and TRBJ1-1; D remains ambiguous. V gave up 3 bases and J gave up 8 bases, with 13 bases separating them. Germline V gene data show CDR1 as SNHLY and CDR2 as FYNNEI. This CDR3 is built from 13 residues. The CDR3 region has the DNA TGTGCCAGCAGTGATGGAGGGAGCGCCGAAGCTTTCTTT. Translating it yields CASSDGGSAEAFF. The whole variable domain, filled in from reference TRBV2 and TRBJ1-1, reads EPEVTQTPSHQVTQMGQEVILRCVPISNHLYFYWYRQILGQKVEFLVSFYNNEISEKSEIFDDQFSVERPDGSNFTLKIRSTKLEDSAMYFCASSDGGSAEAFFGQGTRLTVV.

The chain links TRBV9 to TRBJ1-2; weak D call: TRBD1 (5 bases). Germline V lookup: CDR1 SGDLS, CDR2 YYNGEE. The CDR3 length is 15 residues. Trimming cost V 3 bases and J 5 bases, with 17 bases left between them. The CDR3 DNA reads as TGTGCCAGCAGCGGGGAGGAGGGGAAAAGATATGGCTACACCTTC. Translation gives CASSGEEGKRYGYTF.

The chain combines TRBV29-1 with TRBJ2-1, with 12 bases lining up with TRBD2. The CDR3 is 12 amino acids. The ends lost 6 bases at V and 14 bases at J; junction bases unmatched: 8. Germline V lookup: CDR1 SQVTM, CDR2 ANQGSEA. The DNA of the CDR3 is TGCAGCGTGAGCCTAGCGGGAGGGCCGGAGTTCTTC. Translated, it gives CSVSLAGGPEFF.